Listed below are T cell receptor beta chains from one sample, sequenced in a study of T cells in Graves' hyperthyroidism and ophthalmopathy. MiXCR, applied by TCRdb to the multiplex PCR reads, yields one record per CDR3 protein. This table holds around 380,000 distinct CDR3 sequences, roughly 12% found once. Source material: blood. Receptors were obtained from a man aged 25-45 years with Graves' hyperthyroidism that later progressed to Graves' ophthalmopathy. The CDR3 runs from the conserved cysteine through the conserved F or W. The D gene is left open where the match is weak. Expanded clones get a size class; other rows say once, few or many, or leave the size out.

len: 14; d_gene: TRBD1; j_gene: TRBJ2-2; abundance: many; v_gene: TRBV11-2; CDR3nt: TGTGCCAGCACCCTGGACAGGGACACCGGGGAGCTGTTTTTT; CDR3aa: CASTLDRDTGELFF
len: 15; d_gene: TRBD1; j_gene: TRBJ1-1; abundance: few; v_gene: TRBV12-3/TRBV12-4; CDR3nt: TGTGCCAGCAGTTTATCCGGACAGGGGAGGACTGAAGCTTTCTTT; CDR3aa: CASSLSGQGRTEAFF
len: 14; d_gene: .; j_gene: TRBJ2-3; abundance: many; v_gene: TRBV11-2; CDR3nt: TGTGCCAGCAGCTTAGGAGGGGCGACAGATACGCAGTATTTT; CDR3aa: CASSLGGATDTQYF
len: 15; d_gene: .; j_gene: TRBJ2-2; abundance: few; v_gene: TRBV5-1; CDR3nt: TGCGCCAGCAGCTTGGTTCAGACGAACACCGGGGAGCTGTTTTTT; CDR3aa: CASSLVQTNTGELFF
len: 15; d_gene: TRBD1; j_gene: TRBJ2-3; abundance: .; v_gene: TRBV5-1; CDR3nt: TGCGCCAGCAGCTTGGTGGGACAGAGATTATATACGCAGTATTTT; CDR3aa: CASSLVGQRLYTQYF
len: 14; d_gene: .; j_gene: TRBJ1-5; abundance: many; v_gene: TRBV28; CDR3nt: TGTGCCAGCAGTTCCCCGGGCCAGGTTCAGCCCCAGCATTTT; CDR3aa: CASSSPGQVQPQHF
len: 21; d_gene: TRBD2; j_gene: TRBJ2-7; abundance: many; v_gene: TRBV28; CDR3nt: TGTGCCAGCAGTTCGCTTCTCGGGGGTTTGGGGACTACGCATCCTTCCTACGAGCAGTACTTC; CDR3aa: CASSSLLGGLGTTHPSYEQYF
len: 17; d_gene: TRBD2; j_gene: TRBJ2-1; abundance: .; v_gene: TRBV30; CDR3nt: TGTGCCTGGAGTGCTAGCGGGGGCCACAGCTCCTACAATGAGCAGTTCTTC; CDR3aa: CAWSASGGHSSYNEQFF
len: 15; d_gene: TRBD1; j_gene: TRBJ2-3; abundance: .; v_gene: TRBV7-9; CDR3nt: TGTGCCAGCACCTACAGGGGGCTGAGCACAGATACGCAGTATTTT; CDR3aa: CASTYRGLSTDTQYF
len: 14; d_gene: .; j_gene: TRBJ2-1; abundance: many; v_gene: TRBV11-2; CDR3nt: TGTGCCAGCAGCTTATCAAGAGGGATCAGTGAGCAGTTCTTC; CDR3aa: CASSLSRGISEQFF
len: 15; d_gene: TRBD1; j_gene: TRBJ1-2; abundance: few; v_gene: TRBV4-1; CDR3nt: TGCGCCAGCAGCTGGGACAGGGGCCCGAACTATGGCTACACCTTC; CDR3aa: CASSWDRGPNYGYTF
len: 12; d_gene: .; j_gene: TRBJ2-3; abundance: .; v_gene: TRBV28; CDR3nt: TGTGCCAGCAACTTCAGCGCAGATACGCAGTATTTT; CDR3aa: CASNFSADTQYF
len: 15; d_gene: TRBD1; j_gene: TRBJ2-1; abundance: many; v_gene: TRBV2; CDR3nt: TGTGCCAGCAGTGAGAGGGGGCATACCTGGAATGAGCAGTTCTTC; CDR3aa: CASSERGHTWNEQFF
len: 16; d_gene: TRBD1; j_gene: TRBJ2-3; abundance: .; v_gene: TRBV6-7; CDR3nt: TGTGCCAGCAGCGGACCTCCGGGACAGGTCACAGATACGCAGTATTTT; CDR3aa: CASSGPPGQVTDTQYF
len: 15; d_gene: TRBD1; j_gene: TRBJ1-4; abundance: .; v_gene: TRBV5-1; CDR3nt: TGCGCCAGCAGCTCTACGACAGGGGGAGGTGAAAAACTGTTTTTT; CDR3aa: CASSSTTGGGEKLFF
len: 15; d_gene: TRBD1; j_gene: TRBJ1-1; abundance: many; v_gene: TRBV6-1; CDR3nt: TGTGCCAGCAGTAGGGGACAGGGGGCCCACACTGAAGCTTTCTTT; CDR3aa: CASSRGQGAHTEAFF
len: 16; d_gene: .; j_gene: TRBJ1-5; abundance: many; v_gene: TRBV12-3/TRBV12-4; CDR3nt: TGTGCCAGCAGTTCGCAGGGGCGGGATAGCAATCAGCCCCAGCATTTT; CDR3aa: CASSSQGRDSNQPQHF
len: 15; d_gene: .; j_gene: TRBJ2-3; abundance: .; v_gene: TRBV20-1; CDR3nt: TGCAGTGCCCGTCCCGCCGGGACTAGCACAGATACGCAGTATTTT; CDR3aa: CSARPAGTSTDTQYF